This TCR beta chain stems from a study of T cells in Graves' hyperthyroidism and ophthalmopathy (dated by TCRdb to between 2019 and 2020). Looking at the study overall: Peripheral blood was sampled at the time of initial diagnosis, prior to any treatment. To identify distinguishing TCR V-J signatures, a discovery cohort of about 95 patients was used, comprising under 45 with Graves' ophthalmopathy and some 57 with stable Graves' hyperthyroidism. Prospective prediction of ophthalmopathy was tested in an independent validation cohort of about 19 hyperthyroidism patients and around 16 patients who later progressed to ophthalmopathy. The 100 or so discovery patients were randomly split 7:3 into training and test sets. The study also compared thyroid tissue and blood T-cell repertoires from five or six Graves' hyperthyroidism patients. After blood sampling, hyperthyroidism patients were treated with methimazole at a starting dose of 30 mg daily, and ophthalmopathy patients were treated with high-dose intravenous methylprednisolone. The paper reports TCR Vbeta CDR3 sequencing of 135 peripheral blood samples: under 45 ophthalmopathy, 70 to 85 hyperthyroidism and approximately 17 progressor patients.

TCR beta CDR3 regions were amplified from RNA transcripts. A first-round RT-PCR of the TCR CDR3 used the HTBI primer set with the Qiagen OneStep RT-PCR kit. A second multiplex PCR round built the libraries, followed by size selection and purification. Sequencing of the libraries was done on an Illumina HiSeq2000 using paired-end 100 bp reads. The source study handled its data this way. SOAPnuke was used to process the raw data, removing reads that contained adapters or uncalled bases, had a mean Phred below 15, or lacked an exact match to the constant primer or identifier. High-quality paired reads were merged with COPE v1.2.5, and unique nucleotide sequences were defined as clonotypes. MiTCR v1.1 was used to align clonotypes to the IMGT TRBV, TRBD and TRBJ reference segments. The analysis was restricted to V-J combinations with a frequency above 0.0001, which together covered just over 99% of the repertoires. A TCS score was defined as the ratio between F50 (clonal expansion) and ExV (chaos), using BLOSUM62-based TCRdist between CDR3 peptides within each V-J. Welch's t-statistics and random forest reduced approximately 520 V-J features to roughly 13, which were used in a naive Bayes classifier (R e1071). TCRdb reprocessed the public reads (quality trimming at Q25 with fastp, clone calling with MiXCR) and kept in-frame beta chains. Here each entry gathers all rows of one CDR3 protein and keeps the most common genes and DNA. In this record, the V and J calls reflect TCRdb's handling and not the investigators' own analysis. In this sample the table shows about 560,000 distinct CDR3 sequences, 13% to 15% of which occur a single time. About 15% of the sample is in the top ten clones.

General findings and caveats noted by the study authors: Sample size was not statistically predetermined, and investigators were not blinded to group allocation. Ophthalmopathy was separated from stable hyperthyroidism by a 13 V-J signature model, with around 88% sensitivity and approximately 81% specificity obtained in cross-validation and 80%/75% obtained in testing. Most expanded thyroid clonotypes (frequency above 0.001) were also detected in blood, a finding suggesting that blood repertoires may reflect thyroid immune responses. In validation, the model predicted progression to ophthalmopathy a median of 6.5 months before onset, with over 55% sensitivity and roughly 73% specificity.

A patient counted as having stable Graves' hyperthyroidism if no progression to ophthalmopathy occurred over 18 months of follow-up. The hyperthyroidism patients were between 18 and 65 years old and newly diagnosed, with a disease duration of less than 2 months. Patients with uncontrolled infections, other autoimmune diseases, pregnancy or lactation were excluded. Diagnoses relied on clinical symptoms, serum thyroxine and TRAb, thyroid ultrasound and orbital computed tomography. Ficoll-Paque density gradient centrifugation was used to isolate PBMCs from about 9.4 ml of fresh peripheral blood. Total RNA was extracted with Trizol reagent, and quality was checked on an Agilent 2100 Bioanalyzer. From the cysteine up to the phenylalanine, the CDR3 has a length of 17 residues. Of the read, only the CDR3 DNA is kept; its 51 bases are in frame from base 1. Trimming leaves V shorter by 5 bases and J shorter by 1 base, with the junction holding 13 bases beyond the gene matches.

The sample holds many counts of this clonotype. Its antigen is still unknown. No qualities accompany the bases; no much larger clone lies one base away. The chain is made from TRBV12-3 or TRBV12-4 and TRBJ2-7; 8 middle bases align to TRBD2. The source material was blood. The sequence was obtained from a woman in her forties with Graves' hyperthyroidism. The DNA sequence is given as TGTGCCAGCAGTCCTAGCCTAGGAGCGGGAGTATCCTACGAGCAGTACTTC. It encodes CASSPSLGAGVSYEQYF.